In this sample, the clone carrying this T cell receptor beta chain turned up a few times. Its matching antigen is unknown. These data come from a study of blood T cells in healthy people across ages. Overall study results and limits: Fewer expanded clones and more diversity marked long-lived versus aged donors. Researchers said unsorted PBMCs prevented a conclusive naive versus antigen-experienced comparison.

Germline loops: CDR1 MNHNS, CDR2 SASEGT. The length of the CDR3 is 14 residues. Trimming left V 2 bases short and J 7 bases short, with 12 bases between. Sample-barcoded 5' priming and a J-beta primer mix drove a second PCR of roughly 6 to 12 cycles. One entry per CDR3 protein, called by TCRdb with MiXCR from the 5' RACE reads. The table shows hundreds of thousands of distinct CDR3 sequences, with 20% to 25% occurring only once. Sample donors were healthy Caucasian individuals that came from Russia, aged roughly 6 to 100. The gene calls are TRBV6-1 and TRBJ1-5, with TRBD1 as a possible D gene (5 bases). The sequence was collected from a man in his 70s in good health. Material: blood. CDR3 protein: CASSEPGRRQPQHF. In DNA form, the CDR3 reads TGTGCCAGCAGTGAACCAGGGAGGCGGCAGCCCCAGCATTTT.